The 16 T cell receptor beta chains listed next were all sequenced from one sample in a study of blood T cells in healthy people across ages. The second PCR ran about 7 to 12 cycles with a sample-barcoded 5' primer and J-beta primers. MiXCR was run by TCRdb on the 5' RACE reads, yielding one entry per CDR3 protein. The sample holds hundreds of thousands of distinct CDR3 sequences, about a quarter seen once. This sample was shared with a second study, whose subject was T cells of mothers and their children.

Material: blood. The receptor set was obtained from a boy aged 5-17 years in good health.

V gene TRBV29-1 combines with J gene TRBJ2-7; 8 positions agree with TRBD1. Per the germline V gene, CDR1 is SQVTM and CDR2 is ANQGSEA. The CDR3 runs 13 residues. Trimming at V came to 6 bases and at J to 0 bases, leaving 4 bases not matched to a gene. CDR3 sequence: CSVLQGDSYEQYF. CDR3 DNA sequence: TGCAGCGTACTACAGGGGGACTCCTACGAGCAGTACTTC.

Only one count was recorded for this clonotype. The V call is TRBV3-1, the J call TRBJ2-7; D may be TRBD2 (6 bases). Trimming took 0 bases from V and 1 from J, leaving 10 bases between them. The CDR3 consists of 15 residues. Germline CDR1 is LGHDT and CDR2 is YNNKEL (reference sequence). The CDR3 DNA follows: TGTGCCAGCAGCCAAGATAATGGGGGGTCCTACGAGCAGTACTTC. It encodes CASSQDNGGSYEQYF.

This chain joins TRBV5-1 and TRBJ1-4; possible D gene TRBD1, 6 bases. V gave up 0 bases and J gave up 3 bases, with 12 bases separating them. This CDR3 is 16 amino acids long. In germline, CDR1 is SGHRS, CDR2 YFSETQ. The DNA for the CDR3 is TGCGCCAGCAGCTTGGGAGGGGGGCCGGCTAATGAAAAACTGTTTTTT. The encoded protein is CASSLGGGPANEKLFF.

There are a few counts of this clonotype. The chain couples TRBV4-1 to TRBJ2-1, with TRBD1 matching 10 bases. The J segment lost 7 bases and the V segment lost 5 bases, leaving 11 bases of the junction unmatched. The length of the CDR3 is 16 residues. Per the germline V gene, CDR1 is MGHRA and CDR2 is YSYEKL. CDR3 protein: CASSKPGQGERNEQFF. The CDR3 DNA reads as TGCGCCAGCAGCAAACCTGGACAGGGGGAAAGGAATGAGCAGTTCTTC.

This clonotype was counted a few times. The V gene is TRBV29-1, the J gene TRBJ1-3; D might be TRBD1 (5 bases). This CDR3 is 14 amino acids long. V lost 5 bases and J 0 bases, leaving 11 bases between the germline ends. Germline CDR1 is SQVTM and CDR2 is ANQGSEA. The CDR3 sequence: CSVRDRRSGNTIYF. The DNA of the CDR3 is TGCAGCGTTCGGGACCGCCGCTCTGGAAACACCATATATTTT.

The chain couples TRBV28 to TRBJ2-1; tentatively, D is TRBD1 (6 bases). The CDR3 spans 15 residues. Germline V gene lookup returns CDR1 MDHEN and CDR2 SYDVKM. Trimming removed 8 bases from V and 0 bases from J, with 14 bases in between. This chain's CDR3 is CASFADRSSYNEQFF. In nucleotides, the CDR3 is TGTGCCAGCTTCGCGGACAGAAGCTCCTACAATGAGCAGTTCTTC.

This clonotype was detected only a few times. This chain connects TRBV5-1 to TRBJ1-2; 7 bases agree with TRBD1. V shed 4 bases, J shed 6 bases, and the junction held 12 bases outside the gene matches. Germline CDR1 reads SGHRS; CDR2 reads YFSETQ. The CDR3 runs 15 residues. The CDR3 DNA reads as TGCGCCAGCAGCACTACCGGACAGGAGGGCGATGGCTACACCTTC. Its translation is CASSTTGQEGDGYTF.

For this clonotype: A much larger clonotype is one base distant, so this may be a read error. The chain employs TRBV5-1 and TRBJ1-3; D not resolved. The V end was cut by 10 bases, the J end by 4 bases, with 18 bases between. Germline V CDR1 and CDR2: SGHRS, YFSETQ. The CDR3 sequence is 14 residues long. CDR3 bases: TGCGCCGGCACCCTACAACCGGGGGGAAACACCATATATTTT. It yields the protein CAGTLQPGGNTIYF.

This clonotype was observed a handful of times. V is TRBV15 and J is TRBJ2-7, with 9 bases that match TRBD1. Germline CDR1 and CDR2: LNHNV and YYDKDF (reference sequence). The CDR3 is made up of 15 amino acids. V lost 5 bases and J lost 6; bases outside the gene matches: 11. The DNA for the CDR3 is TGTGCCACCAGCGTAGGACAGGGGAGGGGGGGCGAGCAGTACTTC. As protein: CATSVGQGRGGEQYF.

The chain combines TRBV19 with TRBJ1-5; D unresolved. Germline V gives CDR1 LNHDA, CDR2 SQIVND (reference sequence). V lost 6 bases and J lost 3, with 21 bases in between. CDR3 length: 17 amino acids. Here the CDR3 reads CASSLVLRRLANQPQHF. The DNA of the CDR3 is TGTGCCAGTAGCTTGGTCTTAAGGAGACTTGCCAATCAGCCCCAGCATTTT.

This clonotype was seen only a few times. The chain recombines TRBV10-3 with TRBJ2-3, with D possibly being TRBD1 or TRBD2 (5 bases each). CDR1 and CDR2 (germline): ENHRY, SYGVKD. The CDR3 is 16 amino acids. V was cut by 3 bases and J by 5 bases, with 18 bases left in between. The CDR3 DNA reads as TGTGCCATCAGTGAAACCGGGACCCCTGAGAGAGATACGCAGTATTTT. It encodes CAISETGTPERDTQYF.

This clonotype was observed a few times. This chain links TRBV20-1 with TRBJ2-7, with a weak D call TRBD1 (6 bases). CDR1 DFQATT and CDR2 SNEGSKA come from the germline V gene (reference sequence). The CDR3 is 13 residues long. With 6 bases removed from V and 2 bases from J, the gap between germline ends came to 14 bases. CDR3 nucleotides: TGCAGTGCCCGGGACAAGGGAACCTACGAGCAGTACTTC. It translates to CSARDKGTYEQYF.

This clonotype was seen a handful of times. The chain uses TRBV4-1 and TRBJ2-7; 9 nucleotides agree with TRBD1. Germline V gives CDR1 MGHRA, CDR2 YSYEKL. J was trimmed by 6 bases and V by 2 bases; bases with no gene match: 5. The CDR3 extends over 14 amino acids. The CDR3 nucleotides are TGCGCCAGCAGCCAATGGGACAGGGTTGGCGAGCAGTACTTC. Translating it yields CASSQWDRVGEQYF.

This chain connects TRBV3-1 to TRBJ1-1; D possibly corresponds to TRBD1 (5 bases). Looked up from germline, CDR1 is LGHDT and CDR2 is YNNKEL (reference sequence). The germline V and J ends were trimmed by 0 bases and 7 bases, with 12 bases remaining between them. The CDR3 totals 14 residues. As DNA, the CDR3 is TGTGCCAGCAGCCAAGACAGTCGACAGAATGAAGCTTTCTTT. It specifies CASSQDSRQNEAFF.

The chain uses TRBV12-3 or TRBV12-4 and TRBJ2-5, with D maybe TRBD1 (5 bases). V lost 5 bases, J lost 7 bases, and 17 bases lay in between. The CDR3 totals 14 residues. CDR3 DNA sequence: TGTGCCAGCAGTCCCAGGGTCTTAGTGGGGACCCAGTACTTC. Amino acid sequence: CASSPRVLVGTQYF.

This clonotype was observed a single time. The chain uses TRBV4-2 and TRBJ2-7; D call uncertain. Trimming took off 0 bases at V and 7 bases at J, with 7 bases between the two ends. Germline V lookup: CDR1 LGHNA, CDR2 YNFKEQ. This CDR3 contains 12 residues. This CDR3 is CASSQDLQEQYF. CDR3 nucleotide sequence: TGTGCCAGCAGCCAAGATCTTCAAGAGCAGTACTTC.